The clone carrying this TCR beta chain showed up just a few times. Its antigen remains unidentified. This sample is drawn from a study of beta chain features in type 1 diabetes. Overall study results and limits: Naive, central memory and Treg TCRB repertoires appeared more alike in patients than in healthy donors. Researchers report that Type 1 diabetes patients had moderately but significantly shorter TCRB CDR3s across all four CD4+ subsets. Reads derived from cDNA could over-represent cells showing high TCR expression.

This CDR3 comprises 15 residues. Germline V gives CDR1 SEHNR, CDR2 FQNEAQ (reference sequence). The germline V and J ends were trimmed by 5 bases and 3 bases, with 14 bases remaining between them. Investigators reverse transcribed all isolated RNA, so they sequenced expressed TCRB transcripts. Assay: immunoSEQ multiplex PCR; the TCRdb copy retains only in-frame clones and omits some. The sample lists some 370,000 clones, over 9% occurring once. Central memory, naive, regulatory and stem cell-like memory CD4+ cells were sorted by CD45RO/CCR7/CD25/CD127/CD95/CD27. This chain connects TRBV7-9 to TRBJ2-1, with D maybe TRBD2 (5 bases). Sequenced sample: central memory CD4+ T cells from blood. The receptor was derived from a man aged 30 to 39 with type 1 diabetes. The CDR3 region is CASSVPRTRYNEQFF. The CDR3, as DNA: TGTGCCAGCAGCGTCCCCCGGACTCGCTACAATGAGCAGTTCTTC.